The present entry profiles one TCR beta chain with its context. The junction and the germline gene differ at one end; a read error may be behind it. It was from about 19-30 mg of unsorted bulk tissue that RNA and DNA were co-extracted. Resection treated the patients' primary liver carcinoma. Five distinct regions per tumor were sampled. The data are from a study of tumor-infiltrating lymphocytes in primary liver carcinoma. TCR beta cDNA was prepared out of approximately 500 ng total RNA by means of a constant-region primer. Libraries for TCR beta were built through three nested multiplex PCR rounds, which together made up a slightly modified ARM-PCR procedure. Use of TRBV1-TRBV30 forward primers with a C-beta reverse primer characterized the first two PCR rounds, which lasted around 9 cycles each. One entry per CDR3 protein results from TCRdb running MiXCR on the multiplex PCR reads. In the table there are roughly 120,000 distinct CDR3 sequences, 65% of which are singletons.

The CDR3 totals 13 residues. CDR1 is SGHAT and CDR2 is FQNNGV in the germline V gene. This clonotype was obtained from a woman aged 60-70 years with primary liver carcinoma and hepatitis B virus infection. Sequenced material: liver tumor tissue from sampling region 1. Indicated subset: tumor region T1, superior pole. The chain is built from TRBV11-2 and TRBJ1-2; 8 nucleotides line up with TRBD1. The CDR3 here is CASSSVGQGGYAF. The CDR3 DNA is TGTGCCAGCAGCTCAGTAGGACAGGGTGGCTACGCCTTC.